One and the same sample provided the 28 T cell receptor beta chains below, sequenced in a study of shared clonotypes between healthy human individuals. Using immunoSEQ multiplex PCR, the repertoire was profiled, and TCRdb retains in-frame clones only, with some absent. The data show over a million clones, approximately 98.5% seen once. Sample: naive CD4+ T cells sorted from blood. The sample's subset: CD45RA+ positively selected. The receptor set was obtained from a man aged 25-45 years in good health.

The gene calls are TRBV10-2 and TRBJ2-1; D unresolved. The CDR3 sequence is 12 residues long. In germline, CDR1 is WSHSY, CDR2 SAAADI. Between the trimmed V and J ends, which lost 2 bases and 4 bases, there was a span of 3 bases. CDR3 sequence (DNA): TGCGCCAGCAGTGAGAGGTACAATGAGCAGTTCTTC. Translation: CASSERYNEQFF.

V gene TRBV5-4 combines with J gene TRBJ2-7; D is perhaps TRBD1 or TRBD2 (6 bases each). V shed 2 bases and J shed 6 bases, with 18 bases lying between them. This CDR3 contains 15 residues. The germline V gene has CDR1 SGHNT and CDR2 YYREEE (reference sequence). CDR3 DNA sequence: TGTGCCAGCAGCTTTGTCGGGCAGGGGAGGAGCGAGCAGTACTTC. It yields the protein CASSFVGQGRSEQYF.

The genes are TRBV7-8 and TRBJ2-3, with D perhaps TRBD2 (5 bases). The CDR3 length is 14 residues. V gave up 4 bases and J gave up 5 bases, with 13 bases separating them. CDR1 and CDR2 from the germline V gene are SGHVS and FQNEAQ. The CDR3 reads CASSWTRFKDTQYF. CDR3 in DNA: TGTGCCAGCAGCTGGACTCGTTTCAAAGATACGCAGTATTTT.

V is TRBV11-2 and J is TRBJ2-5; the D gene is possibly TRBD2 (6 bases). Deletions cut 1 base from V and 2 bases from J, with 11 bases between. The CDR3 has 15 amino acids. Germline CDR1 SGHAT, CDR2 FQNNGV. Here the CDR3 reads CASSLGLRGQETQYF. The CDR3 bases are TGTGCCAGCAGCTTAGGGCTCCGGGGGCAAGAGACCCAGTACTTC.

The gene calls are TRBV21-1 and TRBJ1-5. TRBV21-1 has pseudogene status. The CDR3 consists of 13 residues. The CDR3 nucleotides read TGTGCCAGCAGCCTCTCCCCCAATCAGCCCCAGCATTTT. Translation gives CASSLSPNQPQHF.

The chain links TRBV28 to TRBJ2-1; 8 nucleotides line up with TRBD2. Looked up from germline, CDR1 is MDHEN and CDR2 is SYDVKM. The CDR3 runs 14 residues. V lost 6 bases and J lost 3; bases outside the gene matches: 4. CDR3 sequence (DNA): TGTGCCAGCAGGGCCGGGGGGGGCTACAATGAGCAGTTCTTC. Residues: CASRAGGGYNEQFF.

This chain connects TRBV19 to TRBJ1-2; no clear D gene. V lost 5 bases to trimming and J lost 4 bases, with 14 bases between them. CDR3 size: 14 residues. Germline V gene sequence: CDR1 LNHDA, CDR2 SQIVND (reference sequence). The CDR3 sequence: CASSANRKTYGYTF. CDR3 nucleotide sequence: TGTGCCAGTAGTGCAAATCGAAAGACCTATGGCTACACCTTC.

A single count supports this clone. The chain couples TRBV5-4 to TRBJ2-1; 7 bases align to TRBD2. The trim removed 4 bases at V and 2 bases at J, leaving 9 bases unmatched. The germline V gene encodes CDR1 SGHNT and CDR2 YYREEE (reference sequence). The CDR3 is made up of 16 amino acids. CDR3 nucleotides: TGTGCCAGCAGCCCCGGAGGTACTAGCGCCTACAATGAGCAGTTCTTC. It encodes CASSPGGTSAYNEQFF.

Only one count was recorded for this clone. This specimen includes other DNA sequences encoding the same CDR3. The chain joins TRBV7-2 to TRBJ2-3; D unresolved. CDR1 SGHTA and CDR2 FQGNSA come from the germline V gene. Trimming removed 5 bases at V and 5 bases at J, with 5 bases between. The CDR3 totals 11 residues. The CDR3 region is CASSRRDTQYF. The DNA of the CDR3 is TGTGCCAGCAGCCGGCGAGATACGCAGTATTTT.

The V and J genes are TRBV18 and TRBJ1-4; D is unresolved. The CDR3 spans 14 residues. Deletions cut 8 bases from V and 8 bases from J, with 18 bases between. Germline CDR1 KGHSH, CDR2 LQKENI. This CDR3 is CASRRTGSDEKLFF. In DNA form, the CDR3 reads TGTGCCAGCCGTAGGACGGGCTCAGACGAAAAACTGTTTTTT.

The chain has TRBV27 and TRBJ2-7; D call uncertain. Trimming took 1 base from V and 3 from J, leaving 16 bases between them. The CDR3 has 16 residues. From germline, CDR1 is MNHEY and CDR2 SMNVEV (reference sequence). The CDR3 DNA follows: TGTGCCAGCAGTTTATTCCCCGCTAAATCCATCTACGAGCAGTACTTC. Amino acid sequence: CASSLFPAKSIYEQYF.

The rearrangement uses TRBV27 and TRBJ1-4; TRBD1 might be the D (5 bases). Between the trimmed V and J ends, which lost 5 bases and 7 bases, there was a span of 14 bases. Germline V gives CDR1 MNHEY, CDR2 SMNVEV (reference sequence). This CDR3 comprises 14 residues. As DNA, the CDR3 is TGTGCCAGCAGTCTCACTCGACAGAGTGAAAAACTGTTTTTT. This codes for CASSLTRQSEKLFF.

The chain uses TRBV30 and TRBJ1-3, with TRBD1 as a possible D gene (5 bases). The ends were cut back, 5 bases at V and 4 bases at J, with 12 bases in the middle. In germline, CDR1 is GTSNPN, CDR2 SVGIG (reference sequence). CDR3 size: 13 residues. In nucleotides, the CDR3 is TGTGCCTGGCAGGGAACGGAAGGAAACACCATATATTTT. As protein: CAWQGTEGNTIYF.

The V call is TRBV27, the J call TRBJ2-1; TRBD2 aligns across 7 bases. There are 15 residues in the CDR3. Germline CDR1 and CDR2: MNHEY and SMNVEV (reference sequence). Germline trimming cut 5 bases from V and 4 bases from J; bases unmatched to any gene: 8. In nucleotides, the CDR3 is TGTGCCAGCAGTCCCCGACTAGCATCGTACAATGAGCAGTTCTTC. It codes for CASSPRLASYNEQFF.

The genes are TRBV2 and TRBJ1-2; D is possibly TRBD1 (5 bases). CDR1 is SNHLY, CDR2 FYNNEI, per germline. There are 11 residues in the CDR3. With 7 bases removed from V and 8 bases from J, the gap between germline ends came to 11 bases. CDR3: CASTRDGGYTF. In DNA form, the CDR3 reads TGTGCCAGCACCCGGGACGGCGGCTACACCTTC. The entire variable domain, with the rest obtained from reference TRBV2 and TRBJ1-2, is as follows: EPEVTQTPSHQVTQMGQEVILRCVPISNHLYFYWYRQILGQKVEFLVSFYNNEISEKSEIFDDQFSVERPDGSNFTLKIRSTKLEDSAMYFCASTRDGGYTFGSGTRLTVV.

The V call is TRBV6-5, the J call TRBJ1-1; 9 bases match TRBD1. The junction had 6 bases not matched to a gene; V was cut back by 5 bases and J by 5 bases. This CDR3 spans 14 amino acids. Germline V CDR1 and CDR2: MNHEY, SVGAGI. This chain's CDR3 is CASSQQGARTEAFF. The CDR3 nucleotides read TGTGCCAGCAGTCAACAGGGGGCGCGGACTGAAGCTTTCTTT.

The CDR3 DNA sequence: TGTGCCAGCAGCTCCCTAGCGGGAGGGCGAGTTGTTGAGACCCAGTACTTC. Translation gives CASSSLAGGRVVETQYF. The rearrangement joins TRBV11-3 to TRBJ2-5; 12 bases line up with TRBD2. The CDR3 runs 17 residues. The trim removed 4 bases at V and 5 bases at J, leaving 11 bases unmatched. Germline V lookup: CDR1 SGHNT, CDR2 YENEEA.

J is TRBJ2-1 and V is TRBV28; D remains unclear. V was pared by 3 bases and J by 4 bases, with 13 bases between. CDR1 is MDHEN and CDR2 is SYDVKM in the germline V gene. CDR3 length: 15 amino acids. The CDR3 is CASSFVVGLYNEQFF. The DNA for the CDR3 is TGTGCCAGCAGTTTCGTGGTCGGATTATACAATGAGCAGTTCTTC.

The gene calls are TRBV18 and TRBJ1-1; D remains unclear. This CDR3 contains 13 residues. The germline CDR1 and CDR2 sequences are KGHSH and LQKENI. The ends were cut back, 4 bases at V and 1 base at J, with 7 bases in the middle. The CDR3 loop reads CASSLPRNTEAFF. CDR3 coding DNA: TGTGCCAGCTCACTCCCCAGGAACACTGAAGCTTTCTTT.

This clone was observed a handful of times. The rearrangement joins TRBV7-6 to TRBJ1-2; D call uncertain. With 3 bases removed from V and 12 bases from J, the gap between germline ends came to 2 bases. CDR1 and CDR2 from the germline V gene are SGHVS and FNYEAQ. This CDR3 is 8 amino acids long. The CDR3 spells CASSFNTF. In DNA form, the CDR3 reads TGTGCCAGCAGCTTCAACACCTTC.

This chain connects TRBV18 to TRBJ1-1; the match to TRBD1 covers 7 bases. This CDR3 has 15 residues. The J segment lost 1 base and the V segment lost 2 bases, leaving 4 bases of the junction unmatched. CDR1 and CDR2 from the germline V gene are KGHSH and LQKENI. CDR3 nucleotides: TGTGCCAGCTCACCAAAGGGGACAGCGAACACTGAAGCTTTCTTT. The encoded protein is CASSPKGTANTEAFF.

The rearrangement uses TRBV11-2 and TRBJ2-2; 13 nucleotides line up with TRBD2. J was trimmed by 5 bases and V by 5 bases; bases with no gene match: 14. Germline V gene data show CDR1 as SGHAT and CDR2 as FQNNGV. The CDR3 totals 19 residues. The chain's CDR3 is CASSARTSGSSSGTGELFF. CDR3 nucleotides: TGTGCCAGCAGCGCCAGGACTAGCGGGAGTTCCTCGGGGACCGGGGAGCTGTTTTTT.

CDR3: CASSSSRDRVYDNEQFF. In DNA, the CDR3 is TGTGCCAGCAGCTCCTCCCGGGACAGAGTTTACGACAATGAGCAGTTCTTC. The genes are TRBV7-3 and TRBJ2-1; 7 positions agree with TRBD1. The CDR3 extends over 17 amino acids. CDR1 SGHTA and CDR2 FQGTGA come from the germline V gene. V was clipped by 4 bases and J by 5 bases; unmatched bases: 14. The variable domain in full, with the rest retrieved from reference TRBV7-3 and TRBJ2-1, is GAGVSQTPSNKVTEKGKYVELRCDPISGHTALYWYRQSLGQGPEFLIYFQGTGAADDSGLPNDRFFAVRPEGSVSTLKIQRTERGDSAVYLCASSSSRDRVYDNEQFFGPGTRLTVL.

This CDR3 is CAWSVGRGRGRPANYGYTF. In DNA, the CDR3 is TGTGCCTGGAGTGTGGGTCGGGGCAGGGGCCGACCCGCTAACTATGGCTACACCTTC. V and J are TRBV30 and TRBJ1-2; possible D gene TRBD1, 6 bases. This CDR3 spans 19 amino acids. The V and J ends lost 0 bases and 0 bases respectively, with 23 bases between them. Germline V gene data show CDR1 as GTSNPN and CDR2 as SVGIG (reference sequence).

The V call is TRBV9, the J call TRBJ1-1; 8 bases align to TRBD1. The V and J ends lost 3 bases and 4 bases, in that order; junction bases with no gene match: 8. This CDR3 is built from 15 residues. Germline V gene sequence: CDR1 SGDLS, CDR2 YYNGEE. CDR3 residues: CASSARGTGSTEAFF. The CDR3 DNA reads TGTGCCAGCAGCGCAAGGGGGACAGGAAGCACTGAAGCTTTCTTT.

Points on this clone: Other nucleotide sequences from this sample produce the same CDR3. This sequence joins TRBV5-1 and TRBJ1-1; 7 bases align to TRBD1. The germline V gene encodes CDR1 SGHRS and CDR2 YFSETQ. The CDR3 spans 14 residues. Trimming cost V 4 bases and J 0 bases; bases outside gene matches: 3. This CDR3 reads CASSPGTVNTEAFF. CDR3 DNA: TGCGCCAGCAGCCCTGGGACAGTGAACACTGAAGCTTTCTTT.

J is TRBJ1-1 and V is TRBV18, with 7 bases fitting TRBD1. After removal of 4 bases from V and 3 bases from J, the junction contained 5 bases not matched to a gene. CDR3 length equals 14 residues. Per germline, CDR1 KGHSH and CDR2 LQKENI. CDR3 DNA: TGTGCCAGCTCACGGGATACAGGGGACACTGAAGCTTTCTTT. This encodes CASSRDTGDTEAFF.

V usage is TRBV28 and J usage is TRBJ1-1, with a weak D call TRBD1 (6 bases). CDR3 length equals 14 residues. The germline V gene encodes CDR1 MDHEN and CDR2 SYDVKM. V was trimmed by 3 bases and J by 7 bases, leaving 15 bases between them. Here the CDR3 DNA reads TGTGCCAGCAGTTTTTGGGGCCCAGGGGATGAAGCTTTCTTT. Translated, it gives CASSFWGPGDEAFF.